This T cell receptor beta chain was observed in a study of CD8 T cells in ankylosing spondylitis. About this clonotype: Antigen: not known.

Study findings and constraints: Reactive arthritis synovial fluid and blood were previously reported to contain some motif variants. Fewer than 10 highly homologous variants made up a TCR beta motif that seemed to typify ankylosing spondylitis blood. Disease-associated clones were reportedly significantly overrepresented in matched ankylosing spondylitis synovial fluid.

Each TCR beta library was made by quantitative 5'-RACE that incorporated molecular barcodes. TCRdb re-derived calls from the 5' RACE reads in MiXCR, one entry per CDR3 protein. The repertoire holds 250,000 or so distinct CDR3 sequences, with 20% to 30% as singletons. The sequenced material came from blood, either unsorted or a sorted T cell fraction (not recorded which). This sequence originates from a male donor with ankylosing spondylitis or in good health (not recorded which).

As DNA, the CDR3 is TGTGCCATCAGTGAGTCGACTCCGGACAGGGGCTACGAGCAGTACTTC. This encodes CAISESTPDRGYEQYF. The genes are TRBV10-3 and TRBJ2-7; 9 bases are shared with TRBD1. Germline trimming cut 0 bases from V and 3 bases from J; bases unmatched to any gene: 6. Looked up from germline, CDR1 is ENHRY and CDR2 is SYGVKD. CDR3 length: 16 residues.